A selection of T cell receptor beta chains follows, all from one sample in a study of blood T cell repertoires in COVID-19. Profiled with immunoSEQ multiplex PCR; TCRdb holds only in-frame clones, not every one. The data show around 60,000 clones, 85% to 90% seen once. Sequencing input: peripheral blood. Receptors were obtained from a human donor in a cohort sampled during active COVID-19. Each CDR3 is given with its conserved first and last residue. Each record gives: clone size, V gene, J gene, CDR3 protein. Not all rows give a size; the values are once, few, many and, for expanded clones, a class.

size: .; V: TRBV4-3; J: TRBJ2-5; CDR3: CASSQDSRETQYF
size: .; V: TRBV11-2; J: TRBJ2-7; CDR3: CASSSVRGRTNEQYF
size: .; V: TRBV13; J: TRBJ2-7; CDR3: CASSLPEQYF
size: .; V: TRBV5-5; J: TRBJ1-1; CDR3: CASSAGPSAEAFF
size: .; V: TRBV28; J: TRBJ2-7; CDR3: CASRGTGGPLDEQYF
size: .; V: TRBV6-4; J: TRBJ2-3; CDR3: CASSDTSGGATDTQYF
size: .; V: TRBV12-3/TRBV12-4; J: TRBJ2-3; CDR3: CASNLAGDTQYF
size: .; V: TRBV12-5; J: TRBJ1-5; CDR3: CASGLGTGRNQPQHF
size: few; V: TRBV30; J: TRBJ2-1; CDR3: CAWSVGDRDNEQFF
size: .; V: TRBV12-3/TRBV12-4; J: TRBJ2-5; CDR3: CASSTSFETQYF
size: .; V: TRBV19; J: TRBJ2-1; CDR3: CASSVSAAAYNEQFF
size: .; V: TRBV7-6; J: TRBJ1-1; CDR3: CASSGTDLNTEAFF
size: .; V: TRBV25-1; J: TRBJ1-2; CDR3: CASSETLGRGYTF
size: .; V: TRBV19; J: TRBJ1-5; CDR3: CASSIGRGNQPQHF
size: .; V: TRBV27; J: TRBJ2-7; CDR3: CASSPGTSETSWEQYF
size: .; V: TRBV6-2/TRBV6-3; J: TRBJ2-7; CDR3: CASSRGNEQYF
size: .; V: TRBV28; J: TRBJ2-2; CDR3: CASSLLSGQEELFF
size: few; V: TRBV4-2; J: TRBJ2-1; CDR3: CASSQTGPDEQFF
size: .; V: TRBV6-2/TRBV6-3; J: TRBJ2-7; CDR3: CASSSWTGLRYEQYF
size: once; V: TRBV13; J: TRBJ2-3; CDR3: CASSRTSGRDTDTQYF
size: once; V: TRBV11-2; J: TRBJ2-4; CDR3: CASSLVRGEGKNIQYF
size: .; V: TRBV27; J: TRBJ1-1; CDR3: CASSSGLRNTEAFF
size: .; V: TRBV5-6; J: TRBJ1-6; CDR3: CASSYRTGRHSPLHF
size: .; V: TRBV3-1/TRBV3-2; J: TRBJ2-2; CDR3: CASSQGYRGSTGELFF
size: .; V: TRBV5-6; J: TRBJ2-1; CDR3: CASSLSTGVSYNEQFF
size: .; V: TRBV28; J: TRBJ2-5; CDR3: CASRSPETAQETQYF
size: .; V: TRBV7-2; J: TRBJ2-5; CDR3: CASSPGTGWTAETQYF
size: .; V: TRBV5-4; J: TRBJ2-7; CDR3: CASSLGAARLGEQYF
size: .; V: TRBV6-1; J: TRBJ2-2; CDR3: CASSEEGGGWAGELFF
size: .; V: TRBV9; J: TRBJ2-2; CDR3: CASSGAATGELFF
size: .; V: TRBV30; J: TRBJ1-4; CDR3: CAWVPGQGLFEKLFF
size: .; V: TRBV5-8; J: TRBJ2-1; CDR3: CASSLTGSNEQFF
size: .; V: TRBV28; J: TRBJ2-3; CDR3: CASSRTTVTSTDTQYF
size: .; V: TRBV27; J: TRBJ2-3; CDR3: CASSPGGESWGDTQYF
size: .; V: TRBV6-5; J: TRBJ2-5; CDR3: CASTPRGETQYF
size: .; V: TRBV6-5; J: TRBJ2-1; CDR3: CASGSGGYPGGQFF
size: .; V: TRBV5-5; J: TRBJ2-3; CDR3: CASSLWLAGVTDTQYF
size: .; V: TRBV5-4; J: TRBJ2-7; CDR3: CASSLGQRSYEQYF
size: few; V: TRBV7-9; J: TRBJ1-5; CDR3: CASSHGRTVGNQPQHF
size: .; V: TRBV19; J: TRBJ2-1; CDR3: CASSIYTGNEQFF
size: .; V: TRBV20-1; J: TRBJ1-1; CDR3: CSAKDLTEAFF
size: .; V: TRBV5-1; J: TRBJ2-5; CDR3: CASSLSGFQTQYF
size: .; V: TRBV28; J: TRBJ1-5; CDR3: CASSSEGGGNQPQHF
size: .; V: TRBV13; J: TRBJ1-4; CDR3: CASSLSGGNEKLFF